This T cell receptor beta chain came from a study of T cell repertoires in urothelial bladder cancer (dated by TCRdb to the late 2010s). Broadly, across the study: Clinical stages of the roughly twelve resected lesions were three cT0, three cTa, three cT1 and three cT2 or greater. Twelve patients who had bladder lesions and were undergoing transurethral resection were prospectively identified. Roughly 12 resected bladder lesions, consisting of urothelial carcinoma (UC+) and benign (UC-) specimens, were examined. In the study, clonality of the TCR repertoire in bladder tumors was compared against clonality in benign bladder inflammation.

CDR1 SNHLY and CDR2 FYNNEI were looked up in the germline V gene. The cysteine opens and the phenylalanine closes a CDR3 of 13 amino acids. Just the 39-base CDR3 DNA is kept, in frame starting at base 1. V drops 6 bases and J drops 6 bases, leaving 12 bases in between. On this clone: The clone's antigen remains unknown. Base-call qualities are not available, and no considerably larger clone is one nucleotide away.

Broader findings and caveats from the paper: Fewer T cells were found in urothelial carcinoma specimens than in benign specimens, with medians of roughly 5,300 and 25,000, respectively. Carcinoma specimens had a median tumor infiltrating lymphocyte percentage of 2%, while benign specimens had a median of around 13%. A single T-cell clone reached up to about 15% of infiltrating lymphocytes in carcinoma specimens, compared with approximately 1.8% in benign specimens.

The immunoSEQ assay was used to sequence the CDR3 region of the TCR beta chain. The authors' pipeline ran thus. For each specimen, T-cell fraction, clonal dominance and maximum TCR clone frequency were calculated. Drawn from immuneACCESS, this table holds only the in-frame rearrangements with V and J called that TCRdb kept. Clones are partly lost; checked studies trace under half to an unresolved V gene and leave the rest unexplained. The DNA gave D and trimming, while V, J and clone size come from that table. The sample table contains about 13,000 clones; only one count was recorded for roughly 65% of them. Around 9% of the sample lies in the top ten. Bladder lesion specimens were collected at transurethral resection and stored at -80C. DNA was extracted from bladder specimens collected at transurethral resection.

The rearrangement combines TRBV2 with TRBJ2-1; the D gene is perhaps TRBD1 or TRBD2, each of them matching over 6 bases. The sample was tumor-infiltrating cells from bladder cancer. The receptor's source is a human donor with urothelial carcinoma. DNA sequence: TGTGCCAGCAGGTGGGGGGCCGGCAATGAGCAGTTCTTC. Its protein reads: CASRWGAGNEQFF.